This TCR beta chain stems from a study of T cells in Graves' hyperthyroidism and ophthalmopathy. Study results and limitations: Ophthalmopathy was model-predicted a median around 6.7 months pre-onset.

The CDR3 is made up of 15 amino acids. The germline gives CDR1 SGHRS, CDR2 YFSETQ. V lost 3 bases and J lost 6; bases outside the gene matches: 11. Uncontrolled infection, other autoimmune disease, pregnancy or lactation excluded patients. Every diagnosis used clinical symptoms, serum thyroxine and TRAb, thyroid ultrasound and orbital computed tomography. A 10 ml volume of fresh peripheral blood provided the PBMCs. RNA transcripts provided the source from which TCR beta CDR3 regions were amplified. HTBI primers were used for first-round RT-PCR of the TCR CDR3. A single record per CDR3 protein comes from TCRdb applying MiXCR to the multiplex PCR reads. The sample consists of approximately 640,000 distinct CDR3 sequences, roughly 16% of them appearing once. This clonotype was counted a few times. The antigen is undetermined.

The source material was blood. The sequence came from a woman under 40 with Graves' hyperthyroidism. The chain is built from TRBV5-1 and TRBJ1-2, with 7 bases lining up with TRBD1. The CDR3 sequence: CASSSPSGTDDGYTF. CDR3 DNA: TGCGCCAGCAGCTCCCCTTCTGGGACAGATGATGGCTACACCTTC. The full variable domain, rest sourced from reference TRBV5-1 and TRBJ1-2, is KAGVTQTPRYLIKTRGQQVTLSCSPISGHRSVSWYQQTPGQGLQFLFEYFSETQRNKGNFPGRFSGRQFSNSRSEMNVSTLELGDSALYLCASSSPSGTDDGYTFGSGTRLTVV.